This T cell receptor beta chain derives from a study of early T cells in non-severe SARS-CoV-2 infection. This clonotype was found a few times. Individual cDNA molecules each received unique molecular identifiers attached to them. In TCRdb, the 5' RACE reads were re-called with MiXCR into one record per CDR3 protein. The data contain 100,000 to 150,000 distinct CDR3 sequences, 15% of them singletons. Trimming shortened V by 1 base and J by 12 bases, and 21 bases separated the two germline ends. Germline CDR1 DFQATT, CDR2 SNEGSKA (reference sequence). CDR3 size: 15 residues. The clonotype was recovered from an adult who was a healthcare worker with PCR-confirmed SARS-CoV-2 infection or an uninfected control (not recorded which). The sequenced material came from whole blood. The V and J genes are TRBV20-1 and TRBJ1-4; D is unclear. CDR3 DNA: TGCAGTGCTAGAGTTCCCGGGTCCCCCCCCGGGGAACTGTTTTTT. This translates into CSARVPGSPPGELFF.